Listed below are T cell receptor beta chains from one sample, sequenced in a study of CD8 T cells in ankylosing spondylitis. TCRdb re-derived calls from the 5' RACE reads in MiXCR, one entry per CDR3 protein. The sample includes 50,000 or so distinct CDR3 sequences, roughly 7.4% of them seen just once. What was sequenced was blood, either unsorted or a sorted T cell fraction (not recorded which). These receptors came from a female donor with ankylosing spondylitis or in good health (not recorded which). Both conserved end residues are trimmed from each CDR3.

v_gene | CDR3aa
TRBV7-9 | ATRTGLNTEAF
TRBV28 | ASTAESYNSPLH
TRBV20-1 | SAIPSGGADGATDTQY
TRBV15 | ATSRVGTGYNEQF
TRBV5-1 | ASSLSGDYNSPLH
TRBV9 | ASSVQQGLNEKLF
TRBV6-5 | ASSYSGPDGYT
TRBV29-1 | SVVRTGSAEAF
TRBV10-2 | ASSRTGNTEAF
TRBV6-1 | ATSSDFSQGAYGYT
TRBV3-1 | ASSQGRNQPQH
TRBV19 | ASSAGVGWGQEETQY
TRBV5-1 | ASSDRDRVGDTQY
TRBV7-9 | AISPGISGGVVEQF
TRBV20-1 | SAKKQGDSNNEQF
TRBV5-6 | ASSLLTGMNYGYT
TRBV29-1 | SVKPSWDEQF
TRBV5-1 | ASRHEAEVYGYT
TRBV7-3 | ASSLPGQPSSGANVLT
TRBV11-2 | ASSLDTVPQVIYEQY
TRBV4-3 | ASSQDIAGASEQY
TRBV10-3 | AISERVTGAETQY
TRBV12-3/TRBV12-4 | ASSPGLRRYT
TRBV5-1 | ASSQRGYEQY
TRBV28 | ATYNQPQH
TRBV6-4 | ASSGQGESNEQF
TRBV20-1 | SASPRDKSYNEQF
TRBV11-2 | ASSRTGGDTEAF
TRBV2 | ASSEGPGRGP
TRBV12-3/TRBV12-4 | ASSSQAGAGNTIY
TRBV12-3/TRBV12-4 | ASSLGPGEQY
TRBV5-1 | ASSLYDSLYGYT
TRBV20-1 | SARAAHSLNTEAF
TRBV4-3 | ASSQAGYDSTNEKLF